Presented here are 20 T cell receptor beta chains from one specimen sequenced in a study of neoadjuvant nivolumab and ipilimumab in lung cancer. Here immunoSEQ multiplex PCR was the method, and the copy in TCRdb shows in-frame clones only, minus some. The sample has approximately 7,700 clones; roughly 89% are singletons. The starting material was tumor tissue, obtained after neoadjuvant nivolumab, alone or with ipilimumab, at or shortly before surgery. Every receptor here comes from an adult with non-small cell lung cancer. Some clones in this sample may be carry-over from other donors' samples.

The chain is built from TRBV7-2 and TRBJ2-1; no clear D gene. The CDR3 covers 15 residues. Germline V gene data show CDR1 as SGHTA and CDR2 as FQGNSA. Trimming cost V 1 base and J 0 bases, with 7 bases left between them. The CDR3 here is CASSLGASSYNEQFF. CDR3 nucleotides: TGTGCCAGCAGCTTAGGGGCTAGCTCCTACAATGAGCAGTTCTTC.

The chain couples TRBV10-3 to TRBJ1-5; a possible D gene is TRBD1 (5 bases). CDR1 ENHRY and CDR2 SYGVKD come from the germline V gene. This CDR3 contains 17 residues. V was trimmed by 0 bases and J by 0 bases, leaving 12 bases between them. The CDR3 region is CAISESWRGDSNQPQHF. CDR3 sequence (DNA): TGTGCCATCAGTGAGTCCTGGAGGGGCGATAGCAATCAGCCCCAGCATTTT.

CDR3 DNA sequence: TGTGCCAGCAGCTTAGGTACGGGAGGATCTTTCTTT. It translates to CASSLGTGGSFF. The V gene is TRBV11-2, the J gene TRBJ1-1; D call uncertain. Trimming left V 1 base short and J 12 bases short, with 12 bases between. Germline lookup yields CDR1 SGHAT and CDR2 FQNNGV. The CDR3 has 12 residues.

This chain uses TRBV5-1 with TRBJ2-1; 12 bases agree with TRBD2. The V gene end was trimmed by 3 bases and the J gene end by 4 bases; junction bases not matched to a gene: 2. The CDR3 is made up of 15 amino acids. CDR1 and CDR2 (germline): SGHRS, YFSETQ. The CDR3 spells CASSYGLAGYNEQFF. The CDR3 DNA reads TGCGCCAGCAGCTACGGACTAGCGGGATACAATGAGCAGTTCTTC.

The gene calls are TRBV18 and TRBJ1-2, with TRBD1 matching 7 bases. The CDR3 extends over 13 amino acids. V lost 2 bases to trimming and J lost 4 bases; unmatched junction nucleotides: 1. Germline V lookup: CDR1 KGHSH, CDR2 LQKENI. As DNA, the CDR3 is TGTGCCAGCTCACCAGGACAGGTCTATGGCTACACCTTC. This encodes CASSPGQVYGYTF.

The rearrangement joins TRBV27 to TRBJ2-1; TRBD2 matches 7 bases. The V gene end was trimmed by 5 bases and the J gene end by 6 bases; junction bases not matched to a gene: 7. Germline CDR1 reads MNHEY; CDR2 reads SMNVEV (reference sequence). The CDR3 runs to 14 residues. CDR3: CASSPPGLLNEQFF. The CDR3 DNA reads TGTGCCAGCAGTCCCCCGGGACTACTCAATGAGCAGTTCTTC.

The gene calls are TRBV13 and TRBJ2-1, with a possible D match to TRBD1 (6 bases). Per germline, CDR1 PRHDT and CDR2 FYEKMQ (reference sequence). This CDR3 has 15 amino acids. V was clipped by 2 bases and J by 2 bases, with 10 bases between them. The DNA of the CDR3 is TGTGCCAGCAGCTTAACAGGGCCGACCTACAATGAGCAGTTCTTC. Residues: CASSLTGPTYNEQFF.

CDR3 nucleotides: TGTGCCAGCAGTGGACTAGCGGGAGGGCCACAAGAGACCCAGTACTTC. Residues: CASSGLAGGPQETQYF. The gene calls are TRBV9 and TRBJ2-5; the match to TRBD2 covers 15 bases. The V and J ends lost 5 bases and 2 bases, in that order; junction bases with no gene match: 4. The germline gives CDR1 SGDLS, CDR2 YYNGEE. This CDR3 is built from 16 residues.

The rearrangement joins TRBV20-1 to TRBJ2-7; D call uncertain. V was cut by 6 bases and J by 6 bases, with 12 bases left in between. This CDR3 is built from 11 residues. CDR1 and CDR2 from the germline V gene are DFQATT and SNEGSKA (reference sequence). DNA of the CDR3: TGCAGTGCCGTGAAGAATGGCGAGCAGTACTTC. It codes for CSAVKNGEQYF.

The chain links TRBV4-3 to TRBJ1-5; D gene unclear. In germline, CDR1 is LGHNA, CDR2 YSLEER. V shed 0 bases and J shed 6 bases, with 12 bases lying between them. The CDR3 is 15 residues long. The CDR3 DNA reads as TGCGCCAGCAGCCAAGATCAACGGGCAGCTCAGCCCCAGCATTTT. This translates into CASSQDQRAAQPQHF.

The chain couples TRBV6-5 to TRBJ2-7; 8 positions agree with TRBD2. The V gene end was trimmed by 8 bases and the J gene end by 3 bases; junction bases not matched to a gene: 9. From germline, CDR1 is MNHEY and CDR2 SVGAGI. The CDR3 spans 14 residues. CDR3 sequence reads: CASGNLAGNYEQYF. CDR3 DNA: TGTGCCAGCGGAAACTTAGCGGGGAACTACGAGCAGTACTTC.

V gene TRBV2 combines with J gene TRBJ2-7, with 7 bases lining up with TRBD1. V shed 6 bases, J shed 5 bases, and the junction held 10 bases outside the gene matches. This CDR3 contains 14 residues. CDR1 and CDR2 from the germline V gene are SNHLY and FYNNEI. CDR3 loop: CASSAQGIGNEQYF. The DNA of the CDR3 is TGTGCCAGCAGCGCACAGGGGATCGGGAACGAGCAGTACTTC. The full variable domain, completed using reference TRBV2 and TRBJ2-7, is EPEVTQTPSHQVTQMGQEVILRCVPISNHLYFYWYRQILGQKVEFLVSFYNNEISEKSEIFDDQFSVERPDGSNFTLKIRSTKLEDSAMYFCASSAQGIGNEQYFGPGTRLTVT.

The chain combines TRBV9 with TRBJ2-3, with D perhaps TRBD1 (5 bases). V was clipped by 4 bases and J by 0 bases, with 12 bases between them. CDR3 size: 15 residues. Germline values: CDR1 SGDLS, CDR2 YYNGEE. The CDR3 region is CASSLDSPSTDTQYF. CDR3 nucleotide sequence: TGTGCCAGCAGCCTCGACAGTCCTAGCACAGATACGCAGTATTTT.

The rearrangement joins TRBV5-1 to TRBJ2-7, with D maybe TRBD2 (5 bases). CDR3 length equals 12 residues. Trimming left V 6 bases short and J 6 bases short, with 13 bases between. Germline CDR1 reads SGHRS; CDR2 reads YFSETQ. The DNA of the CDR3 is TGCGCCAGCATGGGGAGCCCAGGCGAGCAGTACTTC. Its protein product is CASMGSPGEQYF.

The rearrangement joins TRBV4-3 to TRBJ1-2; D call uncertain. Trimming removed 0 bases from V and 4 bases from J, with 9 bases in between. The germline V gene has CDR1 LGHNA and CDR2 YSLEER. The CDR3 has 14 residues. This chain's CDR3 is CASSQDRALYGYTF. The CDR3 DNA is TGCGCCAGCAGCCAAGATAGGGCACTCTATGGCTACACCTTC.

The rearrangement joins TRBV6-1 to TRBJ1-6; D not resolved. The V gene lost 4 bases and the J gene lost 0 bases, with 7 bases spanning the gap. The germline gives CDR1 MNHNS, CDR2 SASEGT. The CDR3 loop spans 15 amino acids. CDR3 amino acids: CASSGGHSYNSPLHF. In DNA form, the CDR3 reads TGTGCCAGCAGTGGAGGGCACTCCTATAATTCACCCCTCCACTTT.

V usage is TRBV25-1 and J usage is TRBJ1-2, with unresolved D. The germline V gene encodes CDR1 MGHDK and CDR2 SYGVNS. The CDR3 contains 12 residues. Trimming took 6 bases from V and 1 from J, leaving 6 bases between them. The CDR3 loop reads CASRESNYGYTF. CDR3 DNA: TGTGCCAGCAGAGAGAGTAACTATGGCTACACCTTC.

The V and J genes are TRBV19 and TRBJ2-1, with 8 bases aligning to TRBD1. This CDR3 region has 15 residues. V shed 1 base and J 1 base; nucleotides not matched to a gene: 0. CDR1 and CDR2 from the germline V gene are LNHDA and SQIVND (reference sequence). CDR3 DNA: TGTGCCAGTAGTATAGGGACAGGGTCCTACAATGAGCAGTTCTTC. Protein product: CASSIGTGSYNEQFF.

The genes are TRBV7-9 and TRBJ1-1; D ambiguous. There are 13 residues in the CDR3. V gave up 3 bases and J gave up 3 bases, with 8 bases separating them. Germline V gene data show CDR1 as SEHNR and CDR2 as FQNEAQ (reference sequence). CDR3: CASSFGGDTEAFF. CDR3 nucleotides: TGTGCCAGCAGCTTCGGCGGCGACACTGAAGCTTTCTTT.

This chain connects TRBV4-1 to TRBJ2-2; no clear D. Per the germline V gene, CDR1 is MGHRA and CDR2 is YSYEKL. V was pared by 1 base and J by 4 bases, with 13 bases between. The CDR3 has 16 residues. The CDR3 reads CASSQGSDIPTGELFF. CDR3 nucleotides: TGCGCCAGCAGCCAAGGCAGCGACATACCCACCGGGGAGCTGTTTTTT.